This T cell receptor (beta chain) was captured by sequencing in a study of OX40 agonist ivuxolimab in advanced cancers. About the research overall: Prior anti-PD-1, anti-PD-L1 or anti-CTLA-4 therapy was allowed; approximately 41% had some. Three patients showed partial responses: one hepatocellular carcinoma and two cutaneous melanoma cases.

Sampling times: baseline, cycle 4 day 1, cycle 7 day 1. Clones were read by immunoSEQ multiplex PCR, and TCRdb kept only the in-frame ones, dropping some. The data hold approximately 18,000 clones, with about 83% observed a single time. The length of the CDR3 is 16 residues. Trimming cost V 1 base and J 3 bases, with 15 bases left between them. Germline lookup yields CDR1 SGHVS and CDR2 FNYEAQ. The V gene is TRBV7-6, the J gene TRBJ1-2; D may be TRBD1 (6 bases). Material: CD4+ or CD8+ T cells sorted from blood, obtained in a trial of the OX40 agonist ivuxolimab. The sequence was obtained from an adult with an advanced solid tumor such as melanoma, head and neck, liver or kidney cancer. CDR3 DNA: TGTGCCAGCAGCTTAGAAGGAGGCAGGGGTTACTATGGCTACACCTTC. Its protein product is CASSLEGGRGYYGYTF. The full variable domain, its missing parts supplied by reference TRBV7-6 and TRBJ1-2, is GAGVSQSPRYKVTKRGQDVALRCDPISGHVSLYWYRQALGQGPEFLTYFNYEAQQDKSGLPNDRFSAERPEGSISTLTIQRTEQRDSAMYRCASSLEGGRGYYGYTFGSGTRLTVV.